Below are 30 T cell receptor beta chains sequenced from a single sample in a study of PD-1 blockade in classical Hodgkin lymphoma. Sequencing used immunoSEQ multiplex PCR; TCRdb keeps in-frame clones, though not all of them. This sample carries roughly 60,000 clones, roughly 89% of them seen once, and the ten largest clones take 10%. Time point specified: cycle 4 day 1 (C4D1), after 6 weeks of nivolumab. Relapse was seen in all patients after autologous stem cell transplantation, and brentuximab vedotin exposure was variable. The specimen comprised peripheral blood mononuclear cells (PBMCs), sampled before the fourth cycle of nivolumab. The receptors come from a human donor with classical Hodgkin lymphoma.

The J gene is TRBJ2-7, the V gene TRBV11-3; D unclear. Trimming left V 1 base short and J 0 bases short, with 4 bases between. The germline V gene has CDR1 SGHNT and CDR2 YENEEA. The CDR3 has 13 residues. CDR3 loop: CASSLASSYEQYF. The CDR3, as DNA: TGTGCCAGCAGCTTAGCCAGCTCCTACGAGCAGTACTTC.

This rearrangement joins TRBV10-2 to TRBJ2-3; D might be TRBD1 (5 bases). Germline CDR1 reads WSHSY; CDR2 reads SAAADI. This CDR3 contains 13 residues. Deletions cut 6 bases from V and 5 bases from J, with 12 bases between. The CDR3 region has the DNA TGCGCCAGCAGGGGGCAATGGGGAGATACGCAGTATTTT. Translating gives CASRGQWGDTQYF.

In its sample, this clone was seen once. In DNA form, the CDR3 reads TGTGCCAGCAGCTCAATAGCGGGGGGAGGGACCGGGGAGCTGTTTTTT. Amino acids: CASSSIAGGGTGELFF. V and J are TRBV7-2 and TRBJ2-2, with 10 bases identical to TRBD2. The CDR3 totals 16 residues. V trimming: 4 bases; J trimming: 5 bases; junction bases outside the gene matches: 7. CDR1 and CDR2 from the germline V gene are SGHTA and FQGNSA.

The chain recombines TRBV5-6 with TRBJ2-2, with D possibly matching TRBD1 (6 bases). V was clipped by 4 bases and J by 5 bases, with 9 bases between them. Germline V gene data show CDR1 as SGHDT and CDR2 as YYEEEE. The CDR3 spans 13 residues. The CDR3 protein is CASSDGQTGELFF. In DNA form, the CDR3 reads TGTGCCAGCAGCGACGGACAGACCGGGGAGCTGTTTTTT.

The J gene is TRBJ1-5, the V gene TRBV4-1; 8 bases are shared with TRBD1. This CDR3 spans 20 amino acids. V gave up 4 bases and J gave up 3 bases; unmatched junction bases: 20. Germline CDR1 reads MGHRA; CDR2 reads YSYEKL. The CDR3 loop is CASSRTWTGTTRLINQPQHF. In DNA, the CDR3 is TGCGCCAGCAGCCGTACTTGGACAGGGACTACACGTTTGATCAATCAGCCCCAGCATTTT.

V and J are TRBV11-2 and TRBJ2-5, with D possibly TRBD2 on 5 matching bases. Germline values: CDR1 SGHAT, CDR2 FQNNGV. V lost 10 bases to trimming and J lost 2 bases, with 14 bases between them. The CDR3 has 13 amino acids. CDR3: CATAGWAQETQYF. CDR3 nucleotides: TGTGCCACTGCGGGTTGGGCTCAAGAGACCCAGTACTTC.

The rearrangement uses TRBV5-1 and TRBJ1-2, with D uncertain. Germline V gene data show CDR1 as SGHRS and CDR2 as YFSETQ. This CDR3 contains 15 residues. Between the trimmed V and J ends, which lost 2 bases and 4 bases, there was a span of 15 bases. CDR3 in amino acids: CASSLPRRTPYGYTF. As DNA, the CDR3 is TGCGCCAGCAGCTTACCAAGACGGACCCCCTATGGCTACACCTTC.

The chain carries TRBV5-4 and TRBJ2-5, with 7 bases matching TRBD2. Trimming cost V 2 bases and J 1 base; bases outside gene matches: 5. Germline CDR1 reads SGHNT; CDR2 reads YYREEE (reference sequence). CDR3 length: 15 amino acids. CDR3 DNA: TGTGCCAGCAGCTTCCCAGGGAGGGGCCAAGAGACCCAGTACTTC. Amino acid sequence: CASSFPGRGQETQYF.

This sequence joins TRBV6-1 and TRBJ2-7, with D possibly being TRBD2 (6 bases). V gave up 10 bases and J gave up 0 bases, with 16 bases separating them. CDR1 MNHNS and CDR2 SASEGT come from the germline V gene. The CDR3 consists of 14 residues. The chain's CDR3 is CAIRTGLSSYEQYF. CDR3 bases: TGTGCCATCAGAACGGGACTCAGCTCCTACGAGCAGTACTTC.

The rearrangement joins TRBV2 to TRBJ1-2; TRBD1 might be the D (5 bases). Trimming stripped 3 bases from V and 4 bases from J, with 18 bases between. The CDR3 runs 16 residues. Germline values: CDR1 SNHLY, CDR2 FYNNEI. The CDR3 reads CASSESRDVVIYGYTF. The CDR3 region has the DNA TGTGCCAGCAGTGAGTCCCGGGACGTCGTTATCTATGGCTACACCTTC.

The chain recombines TRBV7-6 with TRBJ1-1, with D perhaps matching TRBD1 (5 bases). Per the germline V gene, CDR1 is SGHVS and CDR2 is FNYEAQ. The CDR3 has 12 amino acids. Trimming took 5 bases from V and 6 from J, leaving 10 bases between them. The CDR3 nucleotides read TGTGCCAGCAGCCCCGGGGGGGCTGAAGCTTTCTTT. As protein: CASSPGGAEAFF.

This clone was recorded once. CDR3 bases: TGTGCCAGCAGCTTGGAATGGGACAGGGTCGATCAGCCCCAGCATTTT. Its protein is CASSLEWDRVDQPQHF. The rearrangement joins TRBV5-8 to TRBJ1-5; 9 nucleotides align to TRBD1. This CDR3 has 16 residues. The junction had 6 bases not matched to a gene; V was cut back by 0 bases and J by 5 bases. CDR1 and CDR2 (germline): SGHTS, YDEGEE.

This clone was seen once. The rearrangement joins TRBV5-4 to TRBJ2-7; TRBD1 matches at 7 bases. The CDR3 has 13 amino acids. Germline V CDR1 and CDR2: SGHNT, YYREEE (reference sequence). V was pared by 0 bases and J by 7 bases, with 4 bases of the junction left unmatched. The CDR3 DNA sequence: TGTGCCAGCAGCTTGGGACAGGGTCGGGAGCAGTACTTC. It yields the protein CASSLGQGREQYF.

The chain employs TRBV25-1 and TRBJ2-2; 8 positions agree with TRBD1. V was pared by 2 bases and J by 9 bases, with 2 bases of the junction left unmatched. The germline V gene has CDR1 MGHDK and CDR2 SYGVNS. The CDR3 spans 13 residues. In DNA form, the CDR3 reads TGTGCCAGCAGTGAACAGGGGGCTAGGGAGCTGTTTTTT. Its protein product is CASSEQGARELFF.

V usage is TRBV2 and J usage is TRBJ1-4, with TRBD1 matching 7 bases. V shed 4 bases and J 7 bases; nucleotides not matched to a gene: 6. Per germline, CDR1 SNHLY and CDR2 FYNNEI. This CDR3 has 14 residues. The CDR3 DNA reads TGTGCCAGCAGTGGGACAGGAGTGAGTGAAAAACTGTTTTTT. It codes for CASSGTGVSEKLFF.

This rearrangement joins TRBV7-8 to TRBJ2-3, with D perhaps matching TRBD1 or TRBD2 (7 bases each). Trimming left V 1 base short and J 8 bases short, with 13 bases between. Germline V gene lookup returns CDR1 SGHVS and CDR2 FQNEAQ. This CDR3 spans 14 amino acids. The CDR3 sequence: CASSLGDREGTQYF. The CDR3 nucleotides are TGTGCCAGCAGCTTAGGTGACAGGGAGGGTACGCAGTATTTT.

The chain joins TRBV18 to TRBJ1-4; D perhaps matches TRBD1 (5 bases). The germline V and J ends were trimmed by 0 bases and 2 bases, with 7 bases remaining between them. The CDR3 is 15 amino acids. CDR1 and CDR2 from the germline V gene are KGHSH and LQKENI. The CDR3 DNA sequence: TGTGCCAGCTCACCACCGAGGGACACTAATGAAAAACTGTTTTTT. This gives the protein CASSPPRDTNEKLFF.

This clone appeared a few times. The gene calls are TRBV4-1 and TRBJ1-2, with D maybe TRBD1 (6 bases). Trimming left V 0 bases short and J 8 bases short, with 19 bases between. Per germline, CDR1 MGHRA and CDR2 YSYEKL. The CDR3 runs 16 residues. The CDR3 protein is CASSQETGQGGMGYTF. In nucleotides, the CDR3 is TGCGCCAGCAGCCAAGAAACCGGACAAGGGGGAATGGGCTACACCTTC.

V is TRBV10-3 and J is TRBJ1-1; D is ambiguous. Trimming took 0 bases from V and 0 from J, leaving 5 bases between them. The CDR3 is 14 residues long. CDR1 and CDR2 from the germline V gene are ENHRY and SYGVKD. The CDR3 here is CAISESVLNTEAFF. For the CDR3, the DNA is TGTGCCATCAGTGAGTCTGTACTGAACACTGAAGCTTTCTTT.

V is TRBV5-4 and J is TRBJ1-5; no firm D call. Germline V gene lookup returns CDR1 SGHNT and CDR2 YYREEE (reference sequence). This CDR3 comprises 13 residues. The ends were cut back, 4 bases at V and 3 bases at J, with 8 bases in the middle. This CDR3 reads CASSVGLNQPQHF. Written as DNA, the CDR3 is TGTGCCAGCAGCGTAGGACTCAATCAGCCCCAGCATTTT.

V usage is TRBV10-3 and J usage is TRBJ2-1, with 9 bases identical to TRBD2. The J segment lost 7 bases and the V segment lost 6 bases, leaving 13 bases of the junction unmatched. The germline V gene encodes CDR1 ENHRY and CDR2 SYGVKD. This CDR3 comprises 16 residues. CDR3 protein: CAIRATSGGTDNEQFF. The CDR3 DNA follows: TGTGCCATCAGAGCTACAAGCGGGGGGACGGATAATGAGCAGTTCTTC.

This rearrangement joins TRBV28 to TRBJ1-1; D gene unclear. CDR1 and CDR2 from the germline V gene are MDHEN and SYDVKM. Trimming cost V 5 bases and J 5 bases, with 15 bases left between them. The CDR3 runs to 14 residues. DNA for the CDR3: TGTGCCAGCAGTAGTACAGCGCTGGAGACTGAAGCTTTCTTT. The encoded protein is CASSSTALETEAFF.

V and J are TRBV7-2 and TRBJ1-6; D call uncertain. Germline loops: CDR1 SGHTA, CDR2 FQGNSA. CDR3 size: 14 residues. Trimming stripped 5 bases from V and 8 bases from J, with 13 bases between. The CDR3 protein is CASSPIVFDSPLHF. CDR3 coding DNA: TGTGCCAGCAGCCCCATTGTATTTGATTCACCCCTCCACTTT.

The chain employs TRBV6-1 and TRBJ1-5; no clear D gene. This CDR3 contains 14 residues. The V end lost 3 bases, the J end lost 7 bases, and 13 bases lay between the germline ends. Germline assignment: CDR1 MNHNS and CDR2 SASEGT. The CDR3: CASSEGWVRQPQHF. As DNA, the CDR3 is TGTGCCAGCAGTGAGGGTTGGGTAAGACAGCCCCAGCATTTT.

The chain couples TRBV6-5 to TRBJ1-2, with a tentative D call TRBD1 (5 bases). Trimming shortened V by 2 bases and J by 2 bases, and 12 bases separated the two germline ends. The CDR3 consists of 15 residues. Per the germline V gene, CDR1 is MNHEY and CDR2 is SVGAGI. DNA of the CDR3: TGTGCCAGCAGTTACACGTCGGAGGGGAACTATGGCTACACCTTC. This sequence encodes CASSYTSEGNYGYTF.

This sequence joins TRBV6-5 and TRBJ1-6; the match to TRBD1 covers 8 bases. Germline CDR1 MNHEY, CDR2 SVGAGI. The junction had 7 bases not matched to a gene; V was cut back by 0 bases and J by 9 bases. The CDR3 length is 16 residues. The CDR3 nucleotides are TGTGCCAGCAGTTACTCGACACAGGGGGTTGTTTCACCCCTCCACTTT. Amino acids: CASSYSTQGVVSPLHF.

The chain links TRBV7-6 to TRBJ2-1; 12 positions agree with TRBD2. Looked up from germline, CDR1 is SGHVS and CDR2 is FNYEAQ. Unmatched junction bases numbered 10, after V lost 5 bases and J lost 8 bases. CDR3 size: 16 residues. The CDR3 sequence: CASSRLTSGGRDEQFF. CDR3 coding DNA: TGTGCCAGCAGCCGTCTGACTAGCGGGGGCCGAGATGAGCAGTTCTTC.

CDR3 nucleotide sequence: TGTGCCAGCAGAGCTCGGGGGCTCTCCTACAATGAGCAGTTCTTC. Encoded protein: CASRARGLSYNEQFF. The rearrangement joins TRBV6-5 to TRBJ2-1; D possibly uses TRBD1 or TRBD2 (6 bases each). The germline V gene encodes CDR1 MNHEY and CDR2 SVGAGI. V was trimmed by 6 bases and J by 0 bases, leaving 12 bases between them. The CDR3 spans 15 residues.

The V gene is TRBV12-5, the J gene TRBJ2-6; D may be TRBD1 (6 bases). There are 18 residues in the CDR3. Trimming cost V 0 bases and J 2 bases, with 14 bases left between them. Germline values: CDR1 LGHNT, CDR2 FRNRAP. The CDR3 reads CASGLVTGIATGANVLTF. CDR3 DNA sequence: TGTGCTAGTGGTTTGGTAACAGGGATCGCCACTGGGGCCAACGTCCTGACTTTC.

This chain links TRBV4-2 with TRBJ1-3; no reliable D call. V lost 1 base to trimming and J lost 4 bases, with 8 bases between them. CDR3 size: 14 residues. Germline V CDR1 and CDR2: LGHNA, YNFKEQ. The CDR3 region has the DNA TGTGCCAGCAGCCAAGGCAGCCTAGGAAACACCATATATTTT. It codes for CASSQGSLGNTIYF.